Listed below are T cell receptor beta chains from one sample, sequenced in a study of regulatory T cells in long-lasting Graves disease. TCRdb used MiXCR to reprocess the multiplex PCR reads, holding one entry per CDR3 protein. This table holds under 700,000 distinct CDR3 sequences, about 16% found once. The data also belong to a second study, concerning T cells in Graves' hyperthyroidism and ophthalmopathy.

The material sequenced was peripheral blood mononuclear cells (PBMCs), taken at new diagnosis, from a patient treated with antithyroid drugs. Every receptor here comes from a woman aged 35-65 years with Graves disease. CDR3s include the opening cysteine and the closing phenylalanine or tryptophan. The D gene is left open where the match is weak. Some rows have no size entry. The others give once, few or many, or a class for an expanded clone.

j_gene	abundance	d_gene	v_gene	CDR3nt	CDR3aa
TRBJ1-1	many	-	TRBV18	TGTGCCAGCTCACCACCGTGGGGAAGGGAAACTGAAGCTTTCTTT	CASSPPWGRETEAFF
TRBJ1-6	few	-	TRBV4-1	TGCGCCAGCAGCCCGATCGGCGGCGGGAATAATTCACCCCTCCACTTT	CASSPIGGGNNSPLHF
TRBJ1-5	once	-	TRBV6-2/TRBV6-3	TGTGCCAGCACCTCCCCCCGGGGGGTTCAGCCCCAGCATTTT	CASTSPRGVQPQHF
TRBJ2-5	many	-	TRBV12-3/TRBV12-4	TGTGCCAGCAGTCCCCCCCGGGGCAGGGAGACCCAGTACTTC	CASSPPRGRETQYF
TRBJ1-1	many	-	TRBV2	TGTGCCAGCAGGGACCTGGGGGGGAACACTGAAGCTTTCTTT	CASRDLGGNTEAFF
TRBJ1-1	many	-	TRBV28	TGTGCCAGCAGCACCTTGGAGCGTGAAGCTTTCTTT	CASSTLEREAFF
TRBJ1-4	-	TRBD1	TRBV6-1	TGTGCCAGCAGTGAGGCTCCGGGACAGGAAAAACTGTTTTTT	CASSEAPGQEKLFF
TRBJ1-2	many	-	TRBV12-3/TRBV12-4	TGTGCCAGCAGTATGGGCCGGGCCGCTACCTATGGCTACACCTTC	CASSMGRAATYGYTF
TRBJ1-2	many	-	TRBV6-1	TGTGCCAGCAGTGAAGTTGAAGCTAACTATGGCTACACCTTC	CASSEVEANYGYTF
TRBJ2-5	-	-	TRBV3-1	TGTGCCAGCAGCCAAAATAACCGCTGGACCCAGTACTTC	CASSQNNRWTQYF
TRBJ1-5	many	TRBD1	TRBV10-3	TGTGCCATCAGTGCGACAGGGGATAACCAGCCCCAGCATTTT	CAISATGDNQPQHF
TRBJ2-1	-	-	TRBV19	TGTGCCAGTAGTGCCTCCGTCAGGGCCGTCTACAATGAGCAGTTCTTC	CASSASVRAVYNEQFF
TRBJ2-4	-	TRBD2	TRBV3-1	TGTGCCAGCAGCCAGCGGGGGGGATTTGAAAACATTCAGTACTTC	CASSQRGGFENIQYF
TRBJ1-1	-	-	TRBV12-3/TRBV12-4	TGTGCCAGCAGTTATTCCCCGGGGGGTCCGGCTGAAGCTTTCTTT	CASSYSPGGPAEAFF
TRBJ1-6	once	-	TRBV19	TGTGCCAGTAAAGTCGATAGTACGAATTCACCCCTCCACTTT	CASKVDSTNSPLHF
TRBJ1-1	-	-	TRBV12-3/TRBV12-4	TGTGCCAGCAGTTTAACGGGGAACACTGGAGCTTTCTTT	CASSLTGNTGAFF
TRBJ2-3	few	-	TRBV6-1	TGTGCCAGCATAACAGGGGGGGGCTTGGATACGCAGTATTTT	CASITGGGLDTQYF
TRBJ1-1	-	-	TRBV7-9	TGTGCCAGCAGCTTAGCCGAGGGTACAGGATTTAGGGACACTGAAGCTTTCTTT	CASSLAEGTGFRDTEAFF
TRBJ1-1	many	TRBD1	TRBV6-1	TGTGCCAGCAGCTCCGGGACAGAAATGAACACTGAAGCTTTCTTT	CASSSGTEMNTEAFF
TRBJ2-4	many	-	TRBV30	TGTGCCTGGTCTTTCTCCCTAGCCAAAAACATTCAGTACTTC	CAWSFSLAKNIQYF
TRBJ2-2	-	-	TRBV4-1	TGCGCCAGCAGCCAAGACAACCCTATAGGGAGCGGGGAGCTGTTTTTT	CASSQDNPIGSGELFF
TRBJ1-4	few	TRBD1	TRBV3-1	TGTGCCAGCAGCCTCAGGGGGACAGGGATAAATGAAAAACTGTTTTTT	CASSLRGTGINEKLFF
TRBJ1-1	many	-	TRBV2	TGTGCCAGCACCCCAGCGGGCCCGAACACTGAAGCTTTCTTT	CASTPAGPNTEAFF
TRBJ1-4	-	-	TRBV7-9	TGTGCCAGCAGCTTAGTCAGTAATAATGAAAAACTGTTTTTT	CASSLVSNNEKLFF
TRBJ1-6	-	-	TRBV28	TGTGCCAGCAGCTTAGAGGCCACAAGGGGAAGATCACCCCTCCACTTT	CASSLEATRGRSPLHF
TRBJ2-2	many	-	TRBV18	TGTGCCAGCTCACCGATCGATCCCGGGGAGCTGTTTTTT	CASSPIDPGELFF
TRBJ1-5	many	TRBD1	TRBV15	TGTGCCACCAGCAGAGATCCCGCGGGACAGCCCAATCAGCCCCAGCATTTT	CATSRDPAGQPNQPQHF
TRBJ1-1	many	-	TRBV20-1	TGCAGTGCTAGAGGGGGGACGGTGAACACTGAAGCTTTCTTT	CSARGGTVNTEAFF
TRBJ1-6	-	-	TRBV27	TGTGCCAGCAGTTTAGAACAGTCAATAAGTTCACCCCTCCACTTT	CASSLEQSISSPLHF
TRBJ2-5	many	-	TRBV4-2	TGTGCCAGCAGCCAAGAAGGGCCAAAAGAGACCCAGTACTTC	CASSQEGPKETQYF
TRBJ1-6	many	-	TRBV9	TGTGCCAGCAGCGTAGGAGGCGATACGGATAATTCACCCCTCCACTTT	CASSVGGDTDNSPLHF
TRBJ2-2	few	TRBD2	TRBV5-1	TGCGCCAGCAGCTCCCCTAGCGGGGGGGTCAGCGGGGAGCTGTTTTTT	CASSSPSGGVSGELFF
TRBJ2-1	-	-	TRBV27	TGTGCCAGCAGGAGAATCCTCTACAATGAGCAGTTCTTC	CASRRILYNEQFF
TRBJ2-1	few	TRBD2	TRBV10-1	TGCGCCAGCAGTGATGGACTAGCGGGGGGGCCGAATGAGCAGTTCTTC	CASSDGLAGGPNEQFF
TRBJ1-5	-	-	TRBV6-2/TRBV6-3	TGTGCCAGCAGTTACCTCGGACACAATCAGCCCCAGCATTTT	CASSYLGHNQPQHF
TRBJ1-5	few	-	TRBV15	TGTGCCACCAGCAGAGAGGGCAGGGGTCAGCCCCAGCATTTT	CATSREGRGQPQHF
TRBJ2-2	many	-	TRBV24-1	TGTGCCACCAGTGCGAGACAGGAGGCCGGGGAGCTGTTTTTT	CATSARQEAGELFF
TRBJ1-6	-	TRBD1	TRBV13	TGTGCCAGCAGCATTAGGGACAGTTTAAATTCACCCCTCCACTTT	CASSIRDSLNSPLHF
TRBJ2-1	many	TRBD1	TRBV10-3	TGTGCCATCACCCAGACAGGGGCGAGCTCCTACAATGAGCAGTTCTTC	CAITQTGASSYNEQFF
TRBJ1-1	-	-	TRBV6-2/TRBV6-3	TGTGCCAGCAGTTTACAGGACGCCCCTAACACTGAAGCTTTCTTT	CASSLQDAPNTEAFF
TRBJ2-1	-	-	TRBV5-1	TGCGCCAGCAGCCAAGATTTGGAGTCAGGGGCTTACAATGAGCAGTTCTTC	CASSQDLESGAYNEQFF
TRBJ1-5	many	-	TRBV19	TGTGCCAGTAGTCCGTCACCTTATAGGGAGCCCCAGCATTTT	CASSPSPYREPQHF
TRBJ2-5	many	-	TRBV2	TGTGCCAGCATCTCGCAGTTCCAAGAGACCCAGTACTTC	CASISQFQETQYF
TRBJ1-1	many	TRBD1	TRBV3-1	TGTGCCAGCAGCCAAGGGGTCGGGACAGGGGGAGCTTTCTTT	CASSQGVGTGGAFF
TRBJ2-2	-	-	TRBV6-2/TRBV6-3	TGTGCCAGCAGTGAAGCGTTTACAACGAACACCGGGGAGCTGTTTTTT	CASSEAFTTNTGELFF
TRBJ2-5	many	-	TRBV20-1	TGCAGTGCTAGTTTACCCGGACGACCGGAGACCCAGTACTTC	CSASLPGRPETQYF
TRBJ2-7	few	-	TRBV7-8	TGTGCCAGCAGCCTTTTTACGGGGCTCGGCGAGCAGTACTTC	CASSLFTGLGEQYF
TRBJ1-2	-	TRBD1	TRBV2	TGTGCCAGCATATACTTTCCCGGGACAGCCTATGGCTACACCTTC	CASIYFPGTAYGYTF
TRBJ1-1	many	-	TRBV30	TGTGCCTGGAGTGAAGGAACAAACACTGAAGCTTTCTTT	CAWSEGTNTEAFF
TRBJ2-1	-	-	TRBV20-1	TGCAGTGCTAGAGATCTTATGCTAGCCAATGAGCAGTTCTTC	CSARDLMLANEQFF
TRBJ1-1	-	TRBD1	TRBV6-1	TGTGCCAGCAGGGTGGGACAGGGGGGTGGAAACACTGAAGCTTTCTTT	CASRVGQGGGNTEAFF
TRBJ2-2	few	-	TRBV6-1	TGTGCCACCGAACCGGGGACGAACACCGGGGAGCTGTTTTTT	CATEPGTNTGELFF
TRBJ1-1	few	-	TRBV18	TGTGCCAGCTCACCGTTCGCGAGCCCCCATGAAGCTTTCTTT	CASSPFASPHEAFF
TRBJ2-7	many	TRBD2	TRBV5-1	TGCGCCAGCAGCTCCTTAGCGGGGGCCGAGCAGTACTTC	CASSSLAGAEQYF
TRBJ1-2	-	-	TRBV29-1	TGCAGCGTTGAACGGGGGGGTGGCTACACCTTC	CSVERGGGYTF
TRBJ1-6	few	-	TRBV5-1	TGTGCCAGCAGCTCCTCAGGGGCCCTCTGGAATTCACCCCTCCACTTT	CASSSSGALWNSPLHF